One sample yielded the 23 T cell receptor beta chains listed below, sequenced in a study of cytomegalovirus exposure and HLA in healthy donors. The PCR ran on 60 Vbeta and 13 Jbeta primers. Assay: immunoSEQ multiplex PCR; the TCRdb copy retains only in-frame clones and omits some. The sample carries 170,000 or so clones, less than 90% recorded once. Sequencing used PBMCs. These TCRs come from a middle-aged man in good health and CMV-seronegative.

The chain has TRBV18 and TRBJ2-3; 7 bases line up with TRBD1. Germline lookup yields CDR1 KGHSH and CDR2 LQKENI. The CDR3 contains 15 residues. Trimming cost V 3 bases and J 4 bases; bases outside gene matches: 7. Here the CDR3 DNA reads TGTGCCAGCTCACCCCAGGCACAGGGGCCAGATACGCAGTATTTT. Translation gives CASSPQAQGPDTQYF.

The table lists this clone with a count of one. The chain's CDR3 is CASSLIGGRTYNEQFF. CDR3 nucleotide sequence: TGCGCCAGCAGCTTGATAGGCGGGCGAACCTACAATGAGCAGTTCTTC. The J gene is TRBJ2-1, the V gene TRBV5-1, with a tentative D call TRBD2 (5 bases). This CDR3 contains 16 residues. CDR1 and CDR2 (germline): SGHRS, YFSETQ. The V end was cut by 1 base, the J end by 2 bases, with 13 bases between. The variable domain in full, with the rest retrieved from reference TRBV5-1 and TRBJ2-1, is KAGVTQTPRYLIKTRGQQVTLSCSPISGHRSVSWYQQTPGQGLQFLFEYFSETQRNKGNFPGRFSGRQFSNSRSEMNVSTLELGDSALYLCASSLIGGRTYNEQFFGPGTRLTVL.

This clone was counted only a few times. V gene TRBV4-3 combines with J gene TRBJ1-4, with 8 positions matching TRBD1. Looked up from germline, CDR1 is LGHNA and CDR2 is YSLEER. The CDR3 has 14 amino acids. V lost 4 bases and J lost 8; bases outside the gene matches: 6. The CDR3 nucleotides read TGCGCCAGCAGCCTGGACAGGGCAGACGAAAAACTGTTTTTT. This gives the protein CASSLDRADEKLFF.

The rearrangement joins TRBV7-2 to TRBJ2-3; weak D call: TRBD2 (5 bases). Deletions cut 1 base from V and 4 bases from J, with 18 bases between. Germline-derived CDR1 and CDR2 are SGHTA and FQGNSA. The CDR3 covers 17 residues. The CDR3 DNA reads TGTGCCAGCAGCTTAGATTTGACGGGCGGAGGATCAGATACGCAGTATTTT. Translated: CASSLDLTGGGSDTQYF. The entire variable domain, with the rest obtained from reference TRBV7-2 and TRBJ2-3, is as follows: GAGVSQSPSNKVTEKGKDVELRCDPISGHTALYWYRQSLGQGLEFLIYFQGNSAPDKSGLPSDRFSAERTGGSVSTLTIQRTQQEDSAVYLCASSLDLTGGGSDTQYFGPGTRLTVL.

This chain connects TRBV9 to TRBJ2-7, with 8 bases that match TRBD2. Germline V CDR1 and CDR2: SGDLS, YYNGEE. This CDR3 has 15 amino acids. V lost 4 bases to trimming and J lost 0 bases; unmatched junction nucleotides: 6. CDR3 residues: CASSIAGGSSYEQYF. In DNA, the CDR3 is TGTGCCAGCAGCATCGCGGGGGGATCCTCCTACGAGCAGTACTTC.

The rearrangement uses TRBV14 and TRBJ2-7; D is unresolved. The CDR3 has 15 amino acids. Trimming removed 1 base from V and 6 bases from J, with 16 bases in between. Germline V CDR1 and CDR2: SGHDN, FVKESK. CDR3 sequence: CASSQVLVSFVEQYF. In DNA, the CDR3 is TGTGCCAGCAGCCAAGTTCTAGTAAGTTTCGTCGAGCAGTACTTC.

The chain links TRBV1 to TRBJ1-5; the table gives TRBD1 as D, unverified against the DNA. TRBV1 is described as a pseudogene. CDR3 length: 17 amino acids. The CDR3 region is CTSNGTEDVGGCQPQHF. In DNA, the CDR3 is TGCACCAGCAACGGGACAGAGGACGTTGGCGGTTGTCAGCCCCAGCATTTT.

J is TRBJ1-2 and V is TRBV6-5; TRBD1 matches at 9 bases. Per the germline V gene, CDR1 is MNHEY and CDR2 is SVGAGI. CDR3 size: 14 residues. Trimming took 5 bases from V and 6 from J; bases not matched to a gene: 7. The CDR3, as DNA: TGTGCCAGCAGTGGCCGGGACAGGGAGGATGGCTACACCTTC. It translates to CASSGRDREDGYTF.

This CDR3 is CASSLTRAPGGYGYTF. The DNA for the CDR3 is TGTGCCAGCAGCTTAACGCGGGCCCCCGGCGGGTATGGCTACACCTTC. This chain uses TRBV7-8 with TRBJ1-2, with D unresolved. CDR3 size: 16 residues. CDR1 is SGHVS, CDR2 FQNEAQ, per germline. V was clipped by 2 bases and J by 5 bases, with 18 bases between them.

The chain joins TRBV5-1 to TRBJ2-5, with no clear D. Germline V gives CDR1 SGHRS, CDR2 YFSETQ. Trimming pared 0 bases from V and 5 bases from J, leaving 8 bases between. The CDR3 contains 13 residues. The CDR3 reads CASSLGSGETQYF. The CDR3 nucleotides are TGCGCCAGCAGCTTGGGGTCGGGTGAGACCCAGTACTTC.

The chain employs TRBV19 and TRBJ2-7; 9 bases are shared with TRBD1. Germline CDR1 is LNHDA and CDR2 is SQIVND (reference sequence). The CDR3 extends over 14 amino acids. V dropped 4 bases and J dropped 1; count of bases not matched to a gene: 2. The CDR3 DNA is TGTGCCAGTAGTACGGGACAGGGATCCTACGAGCAGTACTTC. It specifies CASSTGQGSYEQYF.

The V and J genes are TRBV6-5 and TRBJ2-7, with D tentatively TRBD2 (5 bases). Trimming took 0 bases from V and 7 from J, leaving 13 bases between them. CDR3 length equals 14 residues. The germline V gene has CDR1 MNHEY and CDR2 SVGAGI. The CDR3 sequence is CASSYSAGTLEQYF. The CDR3 bases are TGTGCCAGCAGTTACTCGGCGGGCACCCTGGAGCAGTACTTC.

The chain combines TRBV2 with TRBJ1-2; possible D gene TRBD1, 5 bases. This CDR3 comprises 15 residues. CDR1 and CDR2 from the germline V gene are SNHLY and FYNNEI. The V gene lost 6 bases and the J gene lost 0 bases, with 14 bases spanning the gap. For the CDR3, the DNA is TGTGCCAGCAGGGCTACGGGGGGAGCTAACTATGGCTACACCTTC. This encodes CASRATGGANYGYTF. Supplemented by reference TRBV2 and TRBJ1-2, the full variable domain reads EPEVTQTPSHQVTQMGQEVILRCVPISNHLYFYWYRQILGQKVEFLVSFYNNEISEKSEIFDDQFSVERPDGSNFTLKIRSTKLEDSAMYFCASRATGGANYGYTFGSGTRLTVV.

The V call is TRBV5-1, the J call TRBJ2-7; D may be TRBD2 (6 bases). The V end lost 7 bases, the J end lost 5 bases, and 16 bases lay between the germline ends. This CDR3 has 13 amino acids. CDR1 SGHRS and CDR2 YFSETQ come from the germline V gene. The CDR3 here is CASRLTGAHEQYF. The CDR3 DNA reads as TGCGCCAGCCGGTTGACGGGAGCCCACGAGCAGTACTTC.

This clone was counted a single time. This chain joins TRBV5-4 and TRBJ2-3; D unclear. Germline assignment: CDR1 SGHNT and CDR2 YYREEE (reference sequence). The V gene lost 1 base and the J gene lost 0 bases, with 9 bases spanning the gap. The CDR3 covers 15 residues. The CDR3 loop is CASSLTSTSTDTQYF. Written as DNA, the CDR3 is TGTGCCAGCAGCTTGACGTCTACTAGCACAGATACGCAGTATTTT.

Worth noting for this clone: One end of the junction does not line up with germline, which may come from a read error. The chain has TRBV19 and TRBJ1-6; D is undetermined. The germline V gene has CDR1 LNHDA and CDR2 SQIVND (reference sequence). The CDR3 sequence is 15 residues long. The CDR3 sequence is CASSPERAGGSPPHF. CDR3 sequence (DNA): TGTGCCAGTAGCCCCGAGAGGGCTGGTGGTTCACCCCCCCACTTT.

The CDR3 reads CASSLGDKPEAFF. Here the CDR3 DNA reads TGTGCCAGCAGCTTAGGGGACAAGCCTGAAGCTTTCTTT. This chain links TRBV7-2 with TRBJ1-1; weak D call: TRBD1 (6 bases). Germline CDR1 SGHTA, CDR2 FQGNSA. Trimming took 1 base from V and 6 from J, leaving 9 bases between them. This CDR3 region has 13 residues.

The chain links TRBV7-9 to TRBJ2-2; 9 nucleotides agree with TRBD2. Per the germline V gene, CDR1 is SEHNR and CDR2 is FQNEAQ (reference sequence). The CDR3 is 16 amino acids. After removal of 4 bases from V and 4 bases from J, the junction contained 7 bases not matched to a gene. CDR3 residues: CASSSVSGGVTGELFF. DNA for the CDR3: TGTGCCAGCAGCTCCGTTAGCGGGGGAGTCACCGGGGAGCTGTTTTTT.

In nucleotides, the CDR3 is TGCGCCAGCAGAAGGGGGCGTGTTTTGGACGAGCAGTACTTC. It specifies CASRRGRVLDEQYF. This chain joins TRBV5-1 and TRBJ2-7; 7 bases align to TRBD1. Germline trimming cut 5 bases from V and 5 bases from J; bases unmatched to any gene: 10. This CDR3 region has 14 residues. Germline V gene data show CDR1 as SGHRS and CDR2 as YFSETQ.

The V and J genes are TRBV5-1 and TRBJ1-1, with D possibly being TRBD1 (6 bases). Germline V gene sequence: CDR1 SGHRS, CDR2 YFSETQ. The CDR3 spans 18 residues. The V gene lost 0 bases and the J gene lost 1 base, with 19 bases spanning the gap. The CDR3 protein is CASSLEWPRGRENTEAFF. In DNA, the CDR3 is TGCGCCAGCAGCTTGGAGTGGCCCAGGGGCCGAGAGAACACTGAAGCTTTCTTT.

This clone turned up a few times. The genes are TRBV19 and TRBJ1-4; 8 bases line up with TRBD1. The CDR3 contains 15 residues. Germline V CDR1 and CDR2: LNHDA, SQIVND (reference sequence). Unmatched junction bases numbered 7, after V lost 7 bases and J lost 3 bases. DNA for the CDR3: TGTGCCAGTACTGGTCCGGGACAGGCTAATGAAAAACTGTTTTTT. Protein: CASTGPGQANEKLFF.

The genes are TRBV6-6 and TRBJ2-3; 7 bases map to TRBD2. There are 15 residues in the CDR3. Germline V gene sequence: CDR1 MNHNY, CDR2 SVGAGI (reference sequence). V lost 6 bases and J lost 0; bases outside the gene matches: 6. The DNA for the CDR3 is TGTGCCAGCAGCACGACTAGCACCAGCACAGATACGCAGTATTTT. It codes for CASSTTSTSTDTQYF.

The rearrangement links TRBV7-9 to TRBJ1-4; D is unresolved. Germline loops: CDR1 SEHNR, CDR2 FQNEAQ (reference sequence). V dropped 2 bases and J dropped 6 bases, with 10 bases sitting between them. CDR3 length equals 14 residues. The CDR3 loop reads CASSLLAGDEKLFF. The CDR3 DNA reads TGTGCCAGCAGCTTACTGGCAGGTGATGAAAAACTGTTTTTT.